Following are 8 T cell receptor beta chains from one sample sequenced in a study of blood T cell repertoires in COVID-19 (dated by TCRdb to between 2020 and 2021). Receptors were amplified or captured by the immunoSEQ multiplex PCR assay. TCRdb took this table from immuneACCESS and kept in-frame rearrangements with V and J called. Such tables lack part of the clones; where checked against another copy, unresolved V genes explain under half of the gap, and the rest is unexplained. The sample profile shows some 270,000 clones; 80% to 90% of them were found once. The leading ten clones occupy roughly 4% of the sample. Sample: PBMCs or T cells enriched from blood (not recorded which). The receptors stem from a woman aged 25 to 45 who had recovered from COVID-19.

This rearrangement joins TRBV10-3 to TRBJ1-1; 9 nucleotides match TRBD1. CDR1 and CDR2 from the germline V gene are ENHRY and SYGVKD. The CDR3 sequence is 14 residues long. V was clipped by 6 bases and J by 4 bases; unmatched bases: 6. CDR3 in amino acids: CAIRGGQGSTEAFF. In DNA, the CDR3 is TGTGCCATCAGGGGGGGACAGGGAAGCACTGAAGCTTTCTTT.

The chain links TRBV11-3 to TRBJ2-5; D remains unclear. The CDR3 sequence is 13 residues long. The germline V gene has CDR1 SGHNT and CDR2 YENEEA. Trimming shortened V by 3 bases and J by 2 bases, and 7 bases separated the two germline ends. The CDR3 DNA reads TGTGCCAGCAGCTTTCGACAACAAGAGACCCAGTACTTC. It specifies CASSFRQQETQYF.

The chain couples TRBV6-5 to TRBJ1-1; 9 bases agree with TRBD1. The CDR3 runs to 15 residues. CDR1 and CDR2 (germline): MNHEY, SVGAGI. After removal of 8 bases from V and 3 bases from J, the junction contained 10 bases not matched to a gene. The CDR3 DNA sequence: TGTGCCAGCTTAAACGACAGGGGGTTCTACACTGAAGCTTTCTTT. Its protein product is CASLNDRGFYTEAFF.

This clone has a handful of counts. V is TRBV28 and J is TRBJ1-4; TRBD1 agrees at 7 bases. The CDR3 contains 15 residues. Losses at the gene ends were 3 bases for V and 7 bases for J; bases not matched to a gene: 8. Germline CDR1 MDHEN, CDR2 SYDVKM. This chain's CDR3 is CASSFPQGTVEKLFF. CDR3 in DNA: TGTGCCAGCAGTTTTCCACAGGGGACGGTTGAAAAACTGTTTTTT.

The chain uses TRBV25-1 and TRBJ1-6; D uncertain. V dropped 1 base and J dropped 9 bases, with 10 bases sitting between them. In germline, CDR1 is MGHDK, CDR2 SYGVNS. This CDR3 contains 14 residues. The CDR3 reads CASSESGDASPLHF. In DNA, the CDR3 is TGTGCCAGCAGTGAATCCGGAGATGCTTCACCCCTCCACTTT.

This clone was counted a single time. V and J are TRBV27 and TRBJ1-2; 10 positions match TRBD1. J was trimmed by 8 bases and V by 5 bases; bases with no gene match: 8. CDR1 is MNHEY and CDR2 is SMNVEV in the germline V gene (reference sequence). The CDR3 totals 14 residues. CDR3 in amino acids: CASSPDRGPRGYTF. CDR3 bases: TGTGCCAGCAGTCCCGACAGGGGGCCTCGGGGCTACACCTTC.

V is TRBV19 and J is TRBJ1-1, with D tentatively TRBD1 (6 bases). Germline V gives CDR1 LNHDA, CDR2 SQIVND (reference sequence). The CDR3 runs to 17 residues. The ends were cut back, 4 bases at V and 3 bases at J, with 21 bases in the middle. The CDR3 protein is CASSTRGRGIFHTEAFF. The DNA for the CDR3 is TGTGCCAGTAGTACCCGCGGCAGGGGTATTTTTCACACTGAAGCTTTCTTT.

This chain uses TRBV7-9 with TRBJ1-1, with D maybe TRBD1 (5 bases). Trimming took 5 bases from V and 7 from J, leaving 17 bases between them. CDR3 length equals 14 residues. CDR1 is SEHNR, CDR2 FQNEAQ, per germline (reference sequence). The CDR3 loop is CASSMDQGFLEAFF. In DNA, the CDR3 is TGTGCCAGCAGCATGGATCAGGGTTTCCTTGAAGCTTTCTTT.